The clone carrying this T cell receptor (beta chain) was seen a few times. Original processing methods: Reference gene primer amplification gave nucleated cell count estimates. Generated by immunoSEQ multiplex PCR, the TCRdb table keeps only in-frame clones and is missing some. Clone size and the V and J calls come from that table; the DNA yielded D and trimming. The sample shows about 88,000 clones, less than 95% of them seen only once. CDR3 length equals 14 residues. Trimming took off 7 bases at V and 0 bases at J, with 13 bases between the two ends. Looked up from germline, CDR1 is SQVTM and CDR2 is ANQGSEA. The data originate from a study of blood T cell repertoires in COVID-19. Study details: In each case, the material was cDNA or gDNA derived from T cells, B-cell-depleted T cells, or PBMCs.

This sequence originates from a man between 18 and 35 years old with COVID-19, enrolled during active disease. Sequencing was carried out using peripheral blood. V gene TRBV29-1 combines with J gene TRBJ2-1; possible D gene TRBD2, 5 bases. The chain's CDR3 is CSAPDSYSYNEQFF. As DNA, the CDR3 is TGCAGCGCTCCGGACTCCTACTCCTACAATGAGCAGTTCTTC.